These T cell receptor beta chains were read from a single sample in a study of T cell repertoires in cytomegalovirus infection. Which antigens these TCRs recognize remains unknown. TCRdb re-derived calls from the reads in MiXCR, one entry per CDR3 protein. The sample lists some 800,000 distinct CDR3 sequences; about 31% were seen once. The material sequenced was cultured CD8+ T cells from PBMCs, taken from culture after CMV antigen stimulation. These receptors all come from a human donor in good health (CMV status not recorded). Some clones in this sample may be carry-over from other donors' samples. Each CDR3 is given with its conserved first and last residue.

J gene | V gene | CDR3 protein
TRBJ2-5 | TRBV27 | CVSGPDRAWQETQYF
TRBJ2-1 | TRBV3-1 | CASSQAAPGQAKPGLAANEQFF
TRBJ2-1 | TRBV9 | CASSVASGGHNEQFF
TRBJ1-1 | TRBV12-3/TRBV12-4 | CASSLGLIEAFF
TRBJ2-7 | TRBV2 | CASVGGPDEQYF
TRBJ2-5 | TRBV20-1 | CSARVPDWETQYF
TRBJ2-5 | TRBV5-1 | CASTIRTGGLQETQYF
TRBJ2-3 | TRBV7-9 | CASGLGWQGPLDTQYF
TRBJ2-1 | TRBV27 | CASSFHLQEQFF
TRBJ1-2 | TRBV19 | CASSRTFGQGEGYTF
TRBJ2-3 | TRBV28 | CASSFFPGDTQYF
TRBJ2-1 | TRBV13 | CASSDLAGGYNEQFF
TRBJ2-1 | TRBV7-6 | CASSRTVDNEQFF
TRBJ1-2 | TRBV19 | CASSTDTSPNYGYTF
TRBJ1-6 | TRBV7-6 | CASSWTGGPDSPLHF
TRBJ2-1 | TRBV4-3 | CASSQESGSYNEQFF
TRBJ2-1 | TRBV11-3 | CASSLQKGGEQFF
TRBJ1-1 | TRBV6-5 | CASRTGAGLGHGTELNTEAFF
TRBJ1-2 | TRBV7-8 | CASSLVPAYGYTF
TRBJ2-1 | TRBV4-1 | CASSQVVVPISYNEQFF
TRBJ1-4 | TRBV7-9 | CASSLAATNEKLFF
TRBJ2-7 | TRBV15 | CATSIGTGDYEQYF
TRBJ2-3 | TRBV7-9 | CASSFPGLADTQYF
TRBJ1-5 | TRBV27 | CASSLRSASRMNSNQPQHF
TRBJ1-1 | TRBV23-1 | CASSQRSMNTEAFF
TRBJ1-2 | TRBV7-6 | CASSISRQGFNYGYTF
TRBJ2-5 | TRBV15 | CVTSWVAGGLETQYF
TRBJ2-1 | TRBV27 | CASSFRLYSYNEQFF
TRBJ2-3 | TRBV7-6 | CASSLATEDTQYF
TRBJ1-4 | TRBV6-5 | CASSILGSPNEKLFF
TRBJ2-1 | TRBV7-8 | CASSLDQGIYNEQFF
TRBJ1-4 | TRBV28 | CASSLQGEGLVEKLFF
TRBJ2-1 | TRBV5-6 | CASSLGTSRERF
TRBJ2-2 | TRBV28 | CASRMIADRTGELFF
TRBJ1-5 | TRBV4-1 | CASSHSGTGGSQPQHF
TRBJ1-1 | TRBV13 | CASSQMGDLDRAPEAFF
TRBJ2-3 | TRBV4-1 | CASSPGMGRGDTQYF
TRBJ2-1 | TRBV5-1 | CASSLTSGGARDEQFF
TRBJ2-7 | TRBV7-8 | CASSLDYSGVTYEQYF
TRBJ2-3 | TRBV27 | CASNTGGSTDTQYF
TRBJ1-1 | TRBV5-1 | CASSLAQGVTEAFF
TRBJ1-6 | TRBV12-3/TRBV12-4 | CASSLVGADNSPLHF
TRBJ1-1 | TRBV5-8 | CASSSPEPGDLNTEAFF
TRBJ1-2 | TRBV29-1 | CSVEDATGAYGYTF
TRBJ2-1 | TRBV6-1 | CASSEKGLAGIGEQFF
TRBJ2-2 | TRBV7-6 | CATGGNANTGELFF
TRBJ2-7 | TRBV7-9 | CASSTRTGRSSEQYF
TRBJ1-4 | TRBV7-6 | CASSSQRDRGAEKLFF
TRBJ2-3 | TRBV6-1 | CASSVGLDTQYF
TRBJ2-7 | TRBV27 | CASSRGLTYEQYF
TRBJ2-7 | TRBV18 | CASSPKNYTDWISYEQYF
TRBJ2-2 | TRBV20-1 | CSARDRASGGEHTGELFF
TRBJ2-1 | TRBV7-7 | CASSFRLAGWNEQFF
TRBJ1-6 | TRBV13 | CATAERSSYNSPLHF